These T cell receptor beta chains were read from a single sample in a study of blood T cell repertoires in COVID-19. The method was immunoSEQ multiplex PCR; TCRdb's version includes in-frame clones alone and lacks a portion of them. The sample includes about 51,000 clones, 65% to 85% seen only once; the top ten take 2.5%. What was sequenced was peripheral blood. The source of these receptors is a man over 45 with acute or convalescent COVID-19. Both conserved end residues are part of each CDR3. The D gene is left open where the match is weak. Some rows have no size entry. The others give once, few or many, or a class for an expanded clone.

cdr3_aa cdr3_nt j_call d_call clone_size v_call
CASSPRDNYGYTF TGCGCCAGCAGCCCCCGGGATAACTATGGCTACACCTTC TRBJ1-2 - - TRBV5-1
CASNLGQGISYEQYF TGTGCCAGCAACCTCGGACAGGGAATCTCCTACGAGCAGTACTTC TRBJ2-7 TRBD1 - TRBV2
CAISPTGLGETQYF TGTGCCATTTCACCGACAGGGTTAGGAGAGACCCAGTACTTC TRBJ2-5 TRBD1 - TRBV6-4
CASSYSGALNEKLFF TGTGCCAGCAGTTACTCGGGGGCCCTCAATGAAAAACTGTTTTTT TRBJ1-4 - - TRBV6-2/TRBV6-3
CASSLSGGEQPQHF TGTGCCAGCAGTTTATCAGGGGGCGAACAGCCCCAGCATTTT TRBJ1-5 TRBD1 - TRBV6-6
CASSIMATDTQYF TGTGCCAGTAGTATAATGGCAACCGATACGCAGTATTTT TRBJ2-3 - - TRBV19
CASSAIGTDTQYF TGTGCCAGCAGCGCTATCGGGACAGATACGCAGTATTTT TRBJ2-3 - - TRBV5-6
CASSRKRDPRTANTEAFF TGTGCCAGCAGCCGGAAGAGAGACCCCCGGACAGCGAACACTGAAGCTTTCTTT TRBJ1-1 - - TRBV3-1/TRBV3-2
CASSSPTSVGTGELFF TGTGCCAGCAGCTCGCCCACTAGCGTTGGCACCGGGGAGCTGTTTTTT TRBJ2-2 TRBD2 - TRBV11-3
CASSFRDPTGELFF TGTGCCAGCAGTTTCCGAGATCCCACCGGGGAGCTGTTTTTT TRBJ2-2 - - TRBV27
CASSYSEQGSGELFF TGTGCCAGCAGTTACTCGGAACAGGGGTCCGGGGAGCTGTTTTTT TRBJ2-2 TRBD1 few TRBV6-2/TRBV6-3
CASSPDHRGYNEQFF TGTGCCAGCAGCCCCGACCACCGGGGCTACAATGAGCAGTTCTTC TRBJ2-1 - - TRBV5-4
CASRGVSPSGGAQYF TGTGCCAGCAGGGGAGTATCCCCGTCGGGTGGGGCCCAGTACTTC TRBJ2-5 - - TRBV27
CASGDDRGLEQYF TGTGCTAGTGGTGATGACAGGGGGCTTGAGCAGTACTTC TRBJ2-7 TRBD1 - TRBV12-5
CASNMGQQETQYF TGTGCCAGCAACATGGGCCAACAAGAGACCCAGTACTTC TRBJ2-5 - - TRBV6-5
CASTQGSGEQYF TGTGCCAGCACCCAGGGAAGTGGCGAGCAGTACTTC TRBJ2-7 - - TRBV6-1
CASSEVSGARVQYF TGTGCCAGCAGTGAAGTCTCAGGGGCGAGAGTGCAGTACTTC TRBJ2-7 - - TRBV6-1
CASRPRTGYEQYF TGTGCCAGTCGCCCCCGGACTGGCTACGAGCAGTACTTC TRBJ2-7 - once TRBV27
CASSEGAGTETQYF TGTGCCAGCAGCGAGGGGGCAGGGACGGAGACCCAGTACTTC TRBJ2-5 TRBD1 - TRBV6-4
CASSLQRDREQYF TGCGCCAGCAGCTTGCAACGGGATCGCGAGCAGTACTTC TRBJ2-7 - - TRBV5-1
CASSMAGGPYDEQFF TGTGCCAGTAGTATGGCAGGGGGCCCCTACGATGAGCAGTTCTTC TRBJ2-1 TRBD1 once TRBV19
CSVEDGGVDSNQETQYF TGCAGCGTTGAAGATGGGGGGGTCGACAGCAACCAAGAGACCCAGTACTTC TRBJ2-5 TRBD2 once TRBV29-1
CASSSGQNTGELFF TGTGCCAGCAGTTCCGGACAGAACACCGGGGAGCTGTTTTTT TRBJ2-2 - - TRBV27
CASSLSITGELFF TGTGCCAGCAGCCTTAGTATAACCGGGGAGCTGTTTTTT TRBJ2-2 - - TRBV3-1/TRBV3-2
CATHSGSFTGNQPQHF TGTGCCACCCACTCCGGGTCGTTTACCGGGAATCAGCCCCAGCATTTT TRBJ1-5 - few TRBV10-3
CSVEDRDRKNIQYF TGCAGCGTCGAAGACCGGGACAGGAAAAACATTCAGTACTTC TRBJ2-4 TRBD1 - TRBV29-1
CATSREVAFLSNQPQHF TGTGCCACCAGCAGAGAGGTGGCATTTCTTAGCAATCAGCCCCAGCATTTT TRBJ1-5 - - TRBV15
CASSPPREGAFF TGTGCCAGCAGCCCCCCTCGGGAGGGGGCTTTCTTT TRBJ1-1 - - TRBV28
CASSPYRSGVYNEQFF TGTGCCAGCAGCCCCTACCGGAGCGGGGTTTACAATGAGCAGTTCTTC TRBJ2-1 TRBD2 once TRBV7-9
CASSLLSRGETQYF TGTGCCAGCAGTTTATTGTCCCGGGGAGAGACCCAGTACTTC TRBJ2-5 - - TRBV27
CATGLAGAYNEQFF TGTGCCACCGGACTAGCGGGAGCCTACAATGAGCAGTTCTTC TRBJ2-1 TRBD2 - TRBV24-1
CASSHGRGPNQPQHF TGTGCCAGCAGCCACGGCAGGGGGCCTAATCAGCCCCAGCATTTT TRBJ1-5 TRBD1 few TRBV3-1/TRBV3-2
CASSLVLANTDTQYF TGTGCCAGCAGCTTGGTACTAGCAAACACAGATACGCAGTATTTT TRBJ2-3 - - TRBV5-8
CASSLEQTAGNTIYF TGTGCCAGCAGCTTGGAACAGACGGCTGGAAACACCATATATTTT TRBJ1-3 - - TRBV7-6
CASSLGASGRAMNTQYF TGTGCCAGCAGCTTAGGGGCTAGCGGGAGGGCCATGAATACGCAGTATTTT TRBJ2-3 TRBD2 once TRBV7-9
CASSERQGSNPYSNQPQHF TGTGCCAGCAGTGAACGCCAGGGGTCAAACCCTTATAGCAATCAGCCCCAGCATTTT TRBJ1-5 - once TRBV6-1
CASSPDRGHTEAFF TGTGCCAGCTCACCTGACAGGGGGCATACTGAAGCTTTCTTT TRBJ1-1 TRBD1 - TRBV18
CASSPGQGKPQHF TGTGCCAGCAGCCCGGGACAGGGAAAGCCCCAGCATTTT TRBJ1-5 TRBD1 - TRBV6-5
CASSGQDQPQHF TGTGCCAGCAGTGGACAGGATCAGCCCCAGCATTTT TRBJ1-5 - - TRBV25-1
CASSSRQGARGYTF TGTGCCAGTAGTTCCCGACAGGGGGCGAGGGGCTACACCTTC TRBJ1-2 TRBD1 - TRBV19
CASSLASGRGYGEQFF TGTGCCAGCAGCTTGGCCAGCGGGAGAGGGTATGGTGAGCAGTTCTTC TRBJ2-1 TRBD2 - TRBV5-4
CASSQKLAMQETQYF TGCGCCAGCAGCCAAAAACTAGCGATGCAAGAGACCCAGTACTTC TRBJ2-5 TRBD2 - TRBV5-1
CAWAGLAGINEQFF TGTGCCTGGGCCGGACTAGCGGGGATCAATGAGCAGTTCTTC TRBJ2-1 TRBD2 - TRBV30
CASSSRQRTGELFF TGCGCCAGCAGTTCGAGACAGCGCACCGGGGAGCTGTTTTTT TRBJ2-2 - - TRBV10-1
CASSFQGNYGYTF TGCGCCAGCAGCTTCCAGGGGAACTATGGCTACACCTTC TRBJ1-2 - - TRBV5-1
CASKVEDSAYEQYF TGTGCCAGCAAGGTTGAGGACAGCGCCTACGAGCAGTACTTC TRBJ2-7 - few TRBV5-4
CASSLDINSHKETQYF TGTGCCAGCAGCTTAGATATTAACAGCCACAAAGAGACCCAGTACTTC TRBJ2-5 - - TRBV7-9
CASTRLSGTEYGYTF TGTGCCAGCACTAGGCTTTCCGGGACAGAGTATGGCTACACCTTC TRBJ1-2 TRBD1 - TRBV5-8
CASIPGHYNEKLFF TGTGCCAGTATCCCGGGACATTATAATGAAAAACTGTTTTTT TRBJ1-4 - - TRBV19
CASSLAGASGNEQFF TGTGCCAGCAGCTTGGCTGGGGCTAGCGGCAATGAGCAGTTCTTC TRBJ2-1 TRBD2 - TRBV7-3
CASSLAGGDYEQYF TGTGCCAGCAGTCTAGCGGGAGGAGACTACGAGCAGTACTTC TRBJ2-7 TRBD2 - TRBV6-5
CASSLGFQRETQYF TGTGCCAGCAGCTTAGGTTTCCAGCGGGAGACCCAGTACTTC TRBJ2-5 - - TRBV11-2
CASSLFFPQGGTGELFF TGTGCCAGCAGCTTATTCTTCCCACAGGGGGGCACCGGGGAGCTGTTTTTT TRBJ2-2 TRBD1 once TRBV7-6